This record covers a single TCR beta chain. Here immunoSEQ multiplex PCR was the method, and the copy in TCRdb shows in-frame clones only, minus some. Of 450,000 to 650,000 clones in the sample, roughly four fifths are singletons; the top ten hold 9.5% to 15%. Without sorting, samples used around 100 million PBMCs for genomic DNA. This sample stems from a study of shared clonotypes between healthy human individuals. The CDR3 consists of 15 residues. Trimming removed 3 bases from V and 7 bases from J; junction bases left unmatched: 5. Germline V gene data show CDR1 as SEHNR and CDR2 as FQNEAQ (reference sequence).

The origin of this receptor is a woman aged 40 to 49 in good health. Some clones in this sample may be carry-over from other donors' samples. The sequenced material came from PBMCs. The chain links TRBV7-9 to TRBJ2-7; 14 positions match TRBD2. The CDR3 loop reads CASSLGLAGVGEQYF. The CDR3 coding sequence is TGTGCCAGCAGCTTGGGACTAGCGGGAGTAGGGGAGCAGTACTTC. Variable domain in full (rest from reference TRBV7-9 and TRBJ2-7): DTGVSQNPRHKITKRGQNVTFRCDPISEHNRLYWYRQTLGQGPEFLTYFQNEAQLEKSRLLSDRFSAERPKGSFSTLEIQRTEQGDSAMYLCASSLGLAGVGEQYFGPGTRLTVT.